This TCR beta chain was recorded in a study of monozygotic twins with inflammatory bowel disease. After re-calling the 5' RACE reads, TCRdb lists one entry per CDR3 protein, DNA absent. Its listing shows roughly 120,000 distinct CDR3 sequences. Germline V lookup: CDR1 SGHRS, CDR2 YFSETQ. There are 16 residues in the CDR3. J is TRBJ2-2 and V is TRBV5-1; the D gene TCRdb calls, TRBD1, cannot be checked with no DNA. This sequence was found in a human donor with ulcerative colitis or Crohn's disease, or a healthy co-twin of an affected twin (not recorded which). The sequenced material came from blood. The CDR3: CASSPRQGAVTGELFF.